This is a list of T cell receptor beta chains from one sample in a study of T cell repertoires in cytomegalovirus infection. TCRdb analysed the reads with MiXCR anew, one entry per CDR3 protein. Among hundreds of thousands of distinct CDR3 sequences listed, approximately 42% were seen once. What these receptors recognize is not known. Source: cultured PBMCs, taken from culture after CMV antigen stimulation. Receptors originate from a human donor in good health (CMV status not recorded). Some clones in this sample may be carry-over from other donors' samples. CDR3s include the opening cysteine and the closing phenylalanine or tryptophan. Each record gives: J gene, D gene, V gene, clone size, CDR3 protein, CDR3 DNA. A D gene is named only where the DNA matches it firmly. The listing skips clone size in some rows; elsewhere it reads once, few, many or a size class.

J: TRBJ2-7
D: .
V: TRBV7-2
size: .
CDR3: CASSFYGASFTYEQYF
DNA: TGTGCCAGCAGCTTCTACGGGGCTTCATTTACCTACGAGCAGTACTTC

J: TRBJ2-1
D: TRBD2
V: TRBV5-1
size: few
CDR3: CASSLRGGLRGNEQFF
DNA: TGCGCCAGCAGCCTCCGCGGGGGTTTAAGGGGCAATGAGCAGTTCTTC

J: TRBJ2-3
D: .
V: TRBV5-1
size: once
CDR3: CASSLTAGTQGSTDTQYF
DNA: TGCGCCAGCAGCTTGACGGCCGGGACGCAAGGGAGCACAGATACGCAGTATTTT

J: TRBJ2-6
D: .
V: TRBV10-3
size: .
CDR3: CAISQTGSGANVLTF
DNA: TGTGCCATCAGTCAAACAGGGAGCGGGGCCAACGTCCTGACTTTC

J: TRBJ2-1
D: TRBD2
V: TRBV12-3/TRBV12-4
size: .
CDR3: CASSLGGRASGGGYNEQFF
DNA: TGTGCCAGCAGTTTGGGGGGACGGGCGAGCGGGGGGGGGTACAATGAGCAGTTCTTC

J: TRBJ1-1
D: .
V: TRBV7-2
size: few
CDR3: CASPPPGISEAFF
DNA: TGTGCCAGCCCCCCCCCCGGGATCTCTGAAGCTTTCTTT

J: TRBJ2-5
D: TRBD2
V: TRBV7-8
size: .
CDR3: CASTRAGTSGETQYF
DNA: TGTGCCAGCACGCGGGCCGGGACTAGCGGTGAGACCCAGTACTTC

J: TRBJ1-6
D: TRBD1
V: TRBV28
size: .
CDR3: CASSGQGWGSYNSPLHF
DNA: TGTGCCAGCAGTGGACAGGGTTGGGGCTCCTATAATTCACCCCTCCACTTT

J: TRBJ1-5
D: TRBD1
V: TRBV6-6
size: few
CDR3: CASSDPGQGVSQPQHF
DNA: TGTGCCAGCAGCGACCCGGGACAGGGAGTATCTCAGCCCCAGCATTTT

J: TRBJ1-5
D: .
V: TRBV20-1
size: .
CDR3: CSAAGADSNQPQHF
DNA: TGCAGTGCTGCAGGGGCGGATAGCAATCAGCCCCAGCATTTT

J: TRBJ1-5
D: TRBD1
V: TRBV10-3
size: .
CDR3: CAIRGQGIDQPQHF
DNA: TGTGCCATCAGGGGACAGGGGATAGATCAGCCCCAGCATTTT

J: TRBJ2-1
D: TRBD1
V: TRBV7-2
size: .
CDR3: CASSSRSGTVYNEQIF
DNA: TGTGCCAGCAGCTCCCGATCGGGGACAGTCTACAATGAGCAGATCTTC

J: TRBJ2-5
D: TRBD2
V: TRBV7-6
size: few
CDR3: CASSPRLAEHPQETQYF
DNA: TGTGCCAGCAGCCCCCGACTAGCGGAGCACCCCCAAGAGACCCAGTACTTC

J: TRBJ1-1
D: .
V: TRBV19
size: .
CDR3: CASRSSALTEAFF
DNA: TGTGCCAGTAGATCCTCTGCCCTAACTGAAGCTTTCTTT

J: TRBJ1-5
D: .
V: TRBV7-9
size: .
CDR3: CASSLDGSNQPQHF
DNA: TGTGCCAGCAGCCTAGACGGCTCCAATCAGCCCCAGCATTTT

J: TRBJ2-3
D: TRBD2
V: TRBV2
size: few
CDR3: CASRGLAGSTDTQYF
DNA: TGTGCCAGCAGAGGACTAGCGGGGAGCACAGATACGCAGTATTTT

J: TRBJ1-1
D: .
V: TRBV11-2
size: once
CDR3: CASSLRGLAATEAFF
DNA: TGTGCCAGCAGCCTAAGGGGACTAGCGGCCACTGAAGCTTTCTTT

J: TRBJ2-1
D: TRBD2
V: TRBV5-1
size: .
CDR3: CASSPGTSGRKVNEQFF
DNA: TGCGCCAGCAGCCCGGGGACTAGCGGCCGGAAGGTTAATGAGCAGTTCTTC

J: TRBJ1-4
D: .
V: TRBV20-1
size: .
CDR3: CSARDQAGLGEKLFF
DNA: TGCAGTGCTAGAGATCAAGCGGGCCTGGGTGAAAAACTGTTTTTT

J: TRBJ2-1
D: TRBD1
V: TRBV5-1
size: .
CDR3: CASSPDRAYEQFF
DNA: TGCGCCAGCAGCCCCGACAGGGCCTATGAGCAGTTCTTC

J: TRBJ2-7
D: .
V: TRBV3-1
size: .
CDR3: CASSHPGWGEQYF
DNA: TGTGCCAGCAGCCACCCCGGTTGGGGCGAGCAGTACTTC

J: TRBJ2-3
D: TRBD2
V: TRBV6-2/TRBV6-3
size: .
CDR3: CASSPGSSGYTDTQYF
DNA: TGTGCCAGCAGCCCCGGCTCTAGCGGCTACACAGATACGCAGTATTTT

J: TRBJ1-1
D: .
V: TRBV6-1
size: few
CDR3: CASSVRFIAEAFF
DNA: TGTGCCAGCAGTGTAAGGTTTATCGCTGAAGCTTTCTTT

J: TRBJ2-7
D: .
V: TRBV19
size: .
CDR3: CASSTGKYEQYF
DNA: TGTGCCAGTAGTACGGGGAAGTACGAGCAGTACTTC

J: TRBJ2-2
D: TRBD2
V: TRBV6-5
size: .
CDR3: CASSSLELAGVSNTGELFF
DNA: TGTGCCAGCAGTTCCCTCGAGTTAGCGGGAGTGTCGAACACCGGGGAGCTGTTTTTT

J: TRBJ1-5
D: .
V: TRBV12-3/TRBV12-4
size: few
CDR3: CASSLWGSQNSNQPQHF
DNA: TGTGCCAGCAGTTTATGGGGATCACAAAATAGCAATCAGCCCCAGCATTTT

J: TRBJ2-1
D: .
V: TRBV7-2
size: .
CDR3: CASSLARRNEQFF
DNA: TGTGCCAGCAGCTTAGCACGCCGGAATGAGCAGTTCTTC

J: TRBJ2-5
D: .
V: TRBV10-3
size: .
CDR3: CAIRPPSAETQYF
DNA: TGTGCCATCAGGCCCCCATCTGCAGAGACCCAGTACTTC

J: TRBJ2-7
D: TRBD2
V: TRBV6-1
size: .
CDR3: CASTRAGGSGEQYF
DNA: TGTGCCAGCACCAGAGCGGGAGGGTCGGGCGAGCAGTACTTC

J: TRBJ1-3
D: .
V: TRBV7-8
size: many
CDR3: CASSFETYSGNTIYF
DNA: TGTGCCAGCAGCTTCGAGACGTACTCTGGAAACACCATATATTTT

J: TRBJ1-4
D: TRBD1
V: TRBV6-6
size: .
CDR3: CASRYQGEDEKLFF
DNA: TGTGCCAGCAGATATCAGGGGGAGGATGAAAAACTGTTTTTT

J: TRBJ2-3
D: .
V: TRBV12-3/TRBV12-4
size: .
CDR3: CASSFPQGITDTQYF
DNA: TGTGCCAGCAGTTTCCCCCAGGGGATCACAGATACGCAGTATTTT

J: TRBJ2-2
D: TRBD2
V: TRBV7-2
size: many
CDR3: CASSLAPPGSGGLNTGELFF
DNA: TGTGCCAGCAGCTTAGCCCCTCCGGGAAGCGGGGGGCTCAACACCGGGGAGCTGTTTTTT

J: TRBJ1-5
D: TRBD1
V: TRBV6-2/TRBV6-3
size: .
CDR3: CASSLDRFYQPQHF
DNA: TGTGCCAGCAGCTTGGACAGGTTTTATCAGCCCCAGCATTTT

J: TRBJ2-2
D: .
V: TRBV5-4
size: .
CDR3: CASSYPPGTNTGELFF
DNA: TGTGCCAGCAGCTACCCACCAGGCACGAACACCGGGGAGCTGTTTTTT

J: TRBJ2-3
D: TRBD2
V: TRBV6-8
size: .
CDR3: CASKNGGSGPFTDTQYF
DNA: TGTGCCAGCAAAAACGGGGGGTCGGGACCATTCACAGATACGCAGTATTTT

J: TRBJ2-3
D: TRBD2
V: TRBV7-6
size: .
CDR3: CASGTSGSGTQYF
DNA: TGTGCCAGCGGGACTAGCGGGAGTGGTACGCAGTATTTT

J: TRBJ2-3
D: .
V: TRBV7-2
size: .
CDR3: CASSLEAQDTQYF
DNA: TGTGCCAGCAGCTTAGAAGCCCAAGATACGCAGTATTTT

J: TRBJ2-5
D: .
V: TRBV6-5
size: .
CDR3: CASTRDPGGTQYF
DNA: TGTGCCAGCACCCGAGACCCCGGAGGGACCCAGTACTTC

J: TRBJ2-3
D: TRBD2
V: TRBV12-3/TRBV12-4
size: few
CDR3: CASSKTLMARGGVGPQYF
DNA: TGTGCCAGCTCCAAAACCCTTATGGCCCGGGGGGGGGTAGGTCCGCAGTATTTT

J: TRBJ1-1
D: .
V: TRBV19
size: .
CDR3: CATQGGLEAFF
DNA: TGTGCCACCCAGGGCGGGCTTGAAGCTTTCTTT

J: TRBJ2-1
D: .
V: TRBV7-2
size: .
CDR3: CASKLRGSYNEQFF
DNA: TGTGCCAGCAAGCTCCGAGGGAGTTACAATGAGCAGTTCTTC

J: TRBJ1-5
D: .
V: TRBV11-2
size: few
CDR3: CASSDTRQGNQPQHF
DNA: TGTGCCAGCAGCGACACACGCCAGGGCAATCAGCCCCAGCATTTT

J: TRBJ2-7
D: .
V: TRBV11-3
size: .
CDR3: CASSPGDAPGEQYF
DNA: TGTGCCAGCAGCCCGGGGGATGCGCCGGGGGAGCAGTACTTC

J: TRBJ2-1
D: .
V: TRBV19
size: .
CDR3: CASSLGSLYNEQFF
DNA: TGTGCCAGTAGTTTGGGCAGCCTATACAATGAGCAGTTCTTC